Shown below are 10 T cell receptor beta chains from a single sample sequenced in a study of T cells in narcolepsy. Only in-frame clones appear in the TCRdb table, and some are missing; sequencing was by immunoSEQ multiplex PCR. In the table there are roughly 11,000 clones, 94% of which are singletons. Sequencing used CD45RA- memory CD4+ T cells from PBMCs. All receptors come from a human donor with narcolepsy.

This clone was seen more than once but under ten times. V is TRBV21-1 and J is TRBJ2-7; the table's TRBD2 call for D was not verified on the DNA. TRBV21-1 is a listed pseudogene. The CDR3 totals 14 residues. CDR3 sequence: CASSPLAGRYEQYF. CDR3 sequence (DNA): TGTGCCAGCAGCCCCCTAGCGGGACGCTACGAGCAGTACTTC.

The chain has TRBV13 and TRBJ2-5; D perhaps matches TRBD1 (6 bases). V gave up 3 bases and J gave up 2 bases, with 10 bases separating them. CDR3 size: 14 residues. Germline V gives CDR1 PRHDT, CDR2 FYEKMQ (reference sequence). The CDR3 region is CASSLTGPQETQYF. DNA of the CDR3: TGTGCCAGCAGCTTGACAGGACCTCAAGAGACCCAGTACTTC.

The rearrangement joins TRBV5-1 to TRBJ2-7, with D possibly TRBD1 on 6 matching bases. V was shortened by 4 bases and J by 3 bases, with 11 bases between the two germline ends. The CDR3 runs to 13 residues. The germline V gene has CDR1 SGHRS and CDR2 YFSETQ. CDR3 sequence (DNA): TGCGCCAGCAGCCCCGGACAGTACTACGAGCAGTACTTC. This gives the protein CASSPGQYYEQYF.

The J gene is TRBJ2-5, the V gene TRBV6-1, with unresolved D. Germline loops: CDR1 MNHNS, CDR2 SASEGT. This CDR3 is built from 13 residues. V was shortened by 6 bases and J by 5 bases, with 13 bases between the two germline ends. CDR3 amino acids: CASRDPYGETQYF. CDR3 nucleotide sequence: TGTGCCAGCAGGGACCCGTATGGGGAGACCCAGTACTTC.

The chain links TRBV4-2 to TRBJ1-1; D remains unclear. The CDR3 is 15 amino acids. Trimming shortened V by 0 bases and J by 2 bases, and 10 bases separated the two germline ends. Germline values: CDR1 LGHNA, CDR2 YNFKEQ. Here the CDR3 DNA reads TGTGCCAGCAGCCAAGATGCTTTTAGAAACACTGAAGCTTTCTTT. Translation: CASSQDAFRNTEAFF.

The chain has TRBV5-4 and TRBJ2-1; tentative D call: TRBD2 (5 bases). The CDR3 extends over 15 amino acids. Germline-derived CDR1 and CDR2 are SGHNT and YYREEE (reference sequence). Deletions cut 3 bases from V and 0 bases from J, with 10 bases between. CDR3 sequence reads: CASSSAASSYNEQFF. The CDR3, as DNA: TGTGCCAGCAGCTCAGCGGCAAGCTCCTACAATGAGCAGTTCTTC.

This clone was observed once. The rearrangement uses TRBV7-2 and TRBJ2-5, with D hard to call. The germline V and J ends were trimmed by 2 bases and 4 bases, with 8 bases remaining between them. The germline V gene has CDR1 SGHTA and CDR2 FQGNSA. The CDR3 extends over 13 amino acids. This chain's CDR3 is CASSLMWLETQYF. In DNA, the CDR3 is TGTGCCAGCAGCTTAATGTGGTTAGAGACCCAGTACTTC.

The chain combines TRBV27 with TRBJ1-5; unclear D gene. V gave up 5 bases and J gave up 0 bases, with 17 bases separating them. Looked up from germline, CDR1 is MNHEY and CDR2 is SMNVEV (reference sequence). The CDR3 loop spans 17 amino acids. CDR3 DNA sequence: TGTGCCAGCAGTCCCCGAGGCACCGTTAATAGCAATCAGCCCCAGCATTTT. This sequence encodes CASSPRGTVNSNQPQHF.

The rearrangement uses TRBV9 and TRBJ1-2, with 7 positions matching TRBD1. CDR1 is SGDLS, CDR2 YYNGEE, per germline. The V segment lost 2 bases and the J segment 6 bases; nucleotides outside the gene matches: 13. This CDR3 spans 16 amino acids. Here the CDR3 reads CASSVVPGQAAHGYTF. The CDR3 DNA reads TGTGCCAGCAGCGTTGTCCCCGGACAGGCGGCACATGGCTACACCTTC.

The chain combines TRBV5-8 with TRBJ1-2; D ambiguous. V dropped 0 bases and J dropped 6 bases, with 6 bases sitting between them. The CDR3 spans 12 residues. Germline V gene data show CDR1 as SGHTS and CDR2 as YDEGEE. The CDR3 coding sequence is TGTGCCAGCAGCTTGGGAGAGGATGGCTACACCTTC. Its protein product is CASSLGEDGYTF. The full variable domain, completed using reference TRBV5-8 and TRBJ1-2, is EAGVTQSPTHLIKTRGQQATLRCSPISGHTSVYWYQQALGLGLQFLLWYDEGEERNRGNFPPRFSGRQFPNYSSELNVNALELEDSALYLCASSLGEDGYTFGSGTRLTVV.